This is a list of T cell receptor beta chains from one sample in a study of cytomegalovirus exposure and HLA in healthy donors. TCRdb's copy holds only in-frame clones and misses some; the assay was immunoSEQ multiplex PCR. The sample includes approximately 140,000 clones, about three quarters of them seen just once. The specimen was PBMCs. All receptors derive from a human donor in good health. Each CDR3 is given with its conserved first and last residue. The D gene is left open where the match is weak.

d_call v_call cdr3_aa
TRBD2 TRBV7-3 CASSPGLAGERSTDTQYF
NA TRBV11-2 CASSPRRRGRRNTGELFF
NA TRBV9 CASSVMGERTDTQYF
NA TRBV30 CALDFGGANNEQFF
NA TRBV14 CASSPRQLSAEAFF
NA TRBV9 CASSVVSQETQYF
NA TRBV6-5 CASSYYPTVYGYTF
TRBD1 TRBV27 CASSPPGQGTYEQYF
TRBD2 TRBV15 CATSRDGLAGRYEQYF
TRBD1 TRBV7-8 CASSLVQGGGKLFF
TRBD2 TRBV2 CASGLARAKNIQYF
NA TRBV7-2 CASSAQGLLYEQYF
TRBD1 TRBV11-3 CASSLVGQGYTGELFF
TRBD2 TRBV9 CASSVFWGGEETQYF
NA TRBV19 CASSTQGIASGNTIYF
NA TRBV28 CASKAASGANVLTF
TRBD1 TRBV18 CASSQTGATEAFF
NA TRBV6-4 CASSESGPGELFF
TRBD2 TRBV19 CASSKRLSLAGFERGTDTQYF
TRBD2 TRBV5-4 CASSLVREGTEQFF
TRBD1 TRBV27 CASSLSIQGAGGYTF
TRBD1 TRBV6-1 CASSSDRAGNQPQHF
NA TRBV6-1 CASSARTINTGELFF
TRBD1 TRBV27 CASRAGTGNTGELFF
NA TRBV5-1 CASSFGGARSTDTQYF
TRBD1 TRBV11-3 CASSSQGAVNEQYF
NA TRBV10-3 CAISSTGSMDEKLFF
NA TRBV6-5 CATARQSPYNEQFF
TRBD1 TRBV18 CASSPPGQGAGYGYTF